This T cell receptor beta chain comes out of a study of human T cells and chemical hapten exposure. The length of the CDR3 is 15 residues. Germline loops: CDR1 KGHSH, CDR2 LQKENI. J was trimmed by 11 bases and V by 4 bases; bases with no gene match: 11. The time point denotes: patch test 3, about 24 weeks after DPC sensitization. Specified treatment: therapeutic diphenylcyclopropenone sensitization with weekly scalp DPC. The sample holds a few counts of this clonotype. The library put unique molecular identifiers onto individual cDNA molecules. TCRdb independently ran MiXCR on the RACE reads; one entry per CDR3 protein. The sample shows tens of thousands of distinct CDR3 sequences, roughly 13% of them seen only once.

The gene calls are TRBV18 and TRBJ1-5; 10 bases match TRBD1. The source is a woman aged 45-59 years with alopecia areata. Some clones in this sample may be carry-over from other donors' samples. The material was whole blood, obtained in connection with sensitization to the hapten diphenylcyclopropenone (DPC). The CDR3 sequence is CASSHDRGPRESQHF. The CDR3 region has the DNA TGTGCCAGCTCACACGACAGGGGGCCGAGGGAATCCCAGCATTTT.